The 11 T cell receptor beta chains given below trace back to one sample, sequenced in a study of T-cell reconstitution after alpha-beta-depleted transplantation in children. Unique molecular identifiers were incorporated when the TCRbeta library was constructed. TCRdb called the PCR reads again in MiXCR, with one record for every CDR3 protein. The sample records 65,000 to 85,000 distinct CDR3 sequences, about a tenth being singletons. The specimen was PBMCs, collected before TCRalphabeta/CD19-depleted stem cell transplant. All receptors derive from a boy younger than 18 with acute myeloid leukemia, due to receive a stem cell transplant.

This clonotype was picked up many times. This sequence joins TRBV6-2 or TRBV6-3 and TRBJ2-1; D is possibly TRBD1 or TRBD2 (5 bases each). Germline CDR1 and CDR2: MNHEY and SVGEGT. V was pared by 0 bases and J by 8 bases, with 23 bases between. The CDR3 loop spans 18 amino acids. CDR3: CASSYSRWGQLRGHEQFF. For the CDR3, the DNA is TGTGCCAGCAGTTACTCTCGTTGGGGTCAGCTACGGGGCCATGAGCAGTTCTTC.

This clonotype was observed many times. The V gene is TRBV24-1, the J gene TRBJ1-2; 7 bases match TRBD1. V was clipped by 4 bases and J by 7 bases; unmatched bases: 8. CDR3 length: 14 amino acids. From germline, CDR1 is KGHDR and CDR2 SFDVKD. The CDR3 region is CATSDPTGTSGYTF. The CDR3 DNA reads TGTGCCACCAGTGACCCGACAGGGACTAGTGGCTACACCTTC.

This clonotype was recorded at least ten times. The chain combines TRBV27 with TRBJ2-1; D is uncertain. In germline, CDR1 is MNHEY, CDR2 SMNVEV (reference sequence). This CDR3 contains 12 residues. V was pared by 3 bases and J by 8 bases, with 8 bases between. The CDR3 reads CASSLSRDEQFF. CDR3 bases: TGTGCCAGCAGTTTGTCTAGGGATGAGCAGTTCTTC.

This clonotype was found many times. This sequence joins TRBV7-3 and TRBJ2-1; maybe TRBD2 (6 bases). Germline lookup yields CDR1 SGHTA and CDR2 FQGTGA. V lost 6 bases and J lost 9, with 21 bases in between. The CDR3 contains 15 residues. The CDR3 protein is CASSPYQSRGGEQFF. DNA of the CDR3: TGTGCCAGCAGTCCTTACCAAAGTCGGGGAGGTGAGCAGTTCTTC. Filled out from reference TRBV7-3 and TRBJ2-1, the complete variable domain reads GAGVSQTPSNKVTEKGKYVELRCDPISGHTALYWYRQSLGQGPEFLIYFQGTGAADDSGLPNDRFFAVRPEGSVSTLKIQRTERGDSAVYLCASSPYQSRGGEQFFGPGTRLTVL.

This clonotype was seen repeatedly, ten times or more. The chain has TRBV12-3 or TRBV12-4 and TRBJ2-3, with D uncertain. V was clipped by 4 bases and J by 1 base, with 3 bases between them. This CDR3 comprises 12 residues. The CDR3 coding sequence is TGTGCCAGCAGTTCGGGCACAGATACGCAGTATTTT. Amino acid sequence: CASSSGTDTQYF.

This clonotype was picked up many times. The chain combines TRBV29-1 with TRBJ1-3; the D is unclear. This CDR3 is built from 11 residues. CDR1 is SQVTM, CDR2 ANQGSEA, per germline. V lost 7 bases to trimming and J lost 3 bases, with 7 bases between them. The chain's CDR3 is CSGRDGNTIYF. CDR3 sequence (DNA): TGCAGCGGGCGAGATGGAAACACCATATATTTT.

This clonotype was counted ten times or more. The chain carries TRBV12-3 or TRBV12-4 and TRBJ1-2; 7 nucleotides match TRBD1. V was pared by 0 bases and J by 6 bases, with 10 bases of the junction left unmatched. This CDR3 is built from 16 residues. CDR3 sequence: CASSLATGQVVNGYTF. The DNA of the CDR3 is TGTGCCAGCAGTTTAGCCACAGGACAGGTGGTAAATGGCTACACCTTC.

This clonotype showed up many times. A much larger clonotype is one base distant, so this may be a read error. The chain links TRBV5-6 to TRBJ1-5; D remains unclear. Germline CDR1 SGHDT, CDR2 YYEEEE. The CDR3 runs 14 residues. DNA for the CDR3: TGTGCCAGCAGCTTGGGCCTGGGCGATCACCCCCAGCATTTT. Translating gives CASSLGLGDHPQHF.

This clonotype was counted many times. The chain is built from TRBV20-1 and TRBJ2-7; the D is unclear. The CDR3 has 15 amino acids. Looked up from germline, CDR1 is DFQATT and CDR2 is SNEGSKA (reference sequence). V was shortened by 6 bases and J by 4 bases, with 22 bases between the two germline ends. The CDR3 is CSAKGFSLGSYEQYF. In DNA form, the CDR3 reads TGCAGTGCCAAAGGGTTTTCCTTAGGCTCGTACGAGCAGTACTTC.

Ten or more counts support this clonotype. The chain joins TRBV6-2 or TRBV6-3 to TRBJ2-1; 9 bases map to TRBD2. The ends lost 7 bases at V and 10 bases at J; junction bases unmatched: 17. The germline V gene has CDR1 MNHEY and CDR2 SVGEGT. The CDR3 consists of 16 residues. The CDR3 DNA follows: TGTGCCAGCACCCCCCTGGGTCGGATAGCGGGAGTCGAGCAGTTCTTC. This sequence encodes CASTPLGRIAGVEQFF.

J is TRBJ2-1 and V is TRBV10-2; 8 positions agree with TRBD1. The CDR3 consists of 14 residues. The germline gives CDR1 WSHSY, CDR2 SAAADI. J lost 8 bases, V lost 6 bases, and 9 bases had no gene match. CDR3 in amino acids: CASRSGQGIDEQFF. The CDR3 DNA sequence: TGCGCCAGCAGATCCGGACAGGGTATTGATGAGCAGTTCTTC.